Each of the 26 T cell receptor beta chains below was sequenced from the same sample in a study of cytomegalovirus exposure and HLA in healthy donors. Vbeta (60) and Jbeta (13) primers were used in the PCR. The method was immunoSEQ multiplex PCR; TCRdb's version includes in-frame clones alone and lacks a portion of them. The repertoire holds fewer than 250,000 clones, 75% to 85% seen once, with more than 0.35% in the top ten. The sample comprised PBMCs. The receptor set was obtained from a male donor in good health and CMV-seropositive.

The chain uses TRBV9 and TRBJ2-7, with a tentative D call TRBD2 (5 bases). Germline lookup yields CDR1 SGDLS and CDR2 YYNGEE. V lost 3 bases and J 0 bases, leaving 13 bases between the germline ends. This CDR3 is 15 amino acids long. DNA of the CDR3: TGTGCCAGCAGCGACCGGCCGGGGTCCTCCTACGAGCAGTACTTC. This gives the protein CASSDRPGSSYEQYF.

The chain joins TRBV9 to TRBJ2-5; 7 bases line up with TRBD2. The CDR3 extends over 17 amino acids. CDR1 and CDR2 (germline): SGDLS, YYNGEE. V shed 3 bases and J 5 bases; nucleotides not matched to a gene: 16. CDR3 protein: CASSATQTSPKGETQYF. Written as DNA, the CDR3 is TGTGCCAGCAGCGCCACGCAGACTAGCCCAAAGGGGGAGACCCAGTACTTC.

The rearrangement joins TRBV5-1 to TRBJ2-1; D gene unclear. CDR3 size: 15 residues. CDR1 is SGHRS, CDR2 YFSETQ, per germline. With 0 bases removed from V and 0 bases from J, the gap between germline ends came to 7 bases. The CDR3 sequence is CASSLDRGSYNEQFF. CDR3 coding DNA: TGCGCCAGCAGCTTGGATAGAGGCTCCTACAATGAGCAGTTCTTC.

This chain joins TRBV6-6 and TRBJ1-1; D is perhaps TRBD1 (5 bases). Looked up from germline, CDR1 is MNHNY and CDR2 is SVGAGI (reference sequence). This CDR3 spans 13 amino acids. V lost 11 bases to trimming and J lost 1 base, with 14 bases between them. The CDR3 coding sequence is TGTGCCGGTTCGTTTGGGGCGAACACTGAAGCTTTCTTT. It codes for CAGSFGANTEAFF.

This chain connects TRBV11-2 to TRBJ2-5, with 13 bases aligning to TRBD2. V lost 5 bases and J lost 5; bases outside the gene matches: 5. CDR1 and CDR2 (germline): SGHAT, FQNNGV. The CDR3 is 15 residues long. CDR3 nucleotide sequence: TGTGCCAGCAGCAGGACTAGCGGGAGCTTTGAGACCCAGTACTTC. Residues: CASSRTSGSFETQYF.

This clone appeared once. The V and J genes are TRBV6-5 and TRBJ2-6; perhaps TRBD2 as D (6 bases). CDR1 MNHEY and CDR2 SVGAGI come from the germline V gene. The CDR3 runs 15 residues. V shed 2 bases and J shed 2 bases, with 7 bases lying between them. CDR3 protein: CASSYAGPGANVLTF. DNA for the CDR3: TGTGCCAGCAGTTACGCGGGGCCTGGGGCCAACGTCCTGACTTTC.

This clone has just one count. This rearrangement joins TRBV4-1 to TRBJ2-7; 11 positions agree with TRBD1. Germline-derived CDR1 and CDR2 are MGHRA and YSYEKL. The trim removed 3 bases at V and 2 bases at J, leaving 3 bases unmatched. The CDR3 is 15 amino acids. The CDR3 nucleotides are TGCGCCAGCAGCCAGGGACAGGGGGAAACCTACGAGCAGTACTTC. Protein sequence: CASSQGQGETYEQYF.

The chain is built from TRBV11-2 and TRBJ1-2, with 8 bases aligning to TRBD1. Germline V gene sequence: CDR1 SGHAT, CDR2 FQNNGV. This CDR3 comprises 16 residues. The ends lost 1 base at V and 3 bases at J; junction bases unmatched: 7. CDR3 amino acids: CASSLGTGKGDYGYTF. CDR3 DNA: TGTGCCAGCAGCTTAGGGACAGGGAAGGGGGACTATGGCTACACCTTC. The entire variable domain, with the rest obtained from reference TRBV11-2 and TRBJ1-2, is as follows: EAGVAQSPRYKIIEKRQSVAFWCNPISGHATLYWYQQILGQGPKLLIQFQNNGVVDDSQLPKDRFSAERLKGVDSTLKIQPAKLEDSAVYLCASSLGTGKGDYGYTFGSGTRLTVV.

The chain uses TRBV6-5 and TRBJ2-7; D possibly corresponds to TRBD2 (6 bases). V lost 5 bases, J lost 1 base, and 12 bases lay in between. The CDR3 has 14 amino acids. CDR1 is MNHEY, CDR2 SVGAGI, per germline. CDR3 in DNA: TGTGCCAGCAGTGACCGGGACTTTTCCTACGAGCAGTACTTC. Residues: CASSDRDFSYEQYF.

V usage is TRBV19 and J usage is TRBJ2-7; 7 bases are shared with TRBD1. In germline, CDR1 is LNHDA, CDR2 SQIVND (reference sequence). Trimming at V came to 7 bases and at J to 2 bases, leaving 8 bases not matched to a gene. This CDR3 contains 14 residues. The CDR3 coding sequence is TGTGCCAGTAACCCCGGGACAGCCACCTACGAGCAGTACTTC. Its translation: CASNPGTATYEQYF.

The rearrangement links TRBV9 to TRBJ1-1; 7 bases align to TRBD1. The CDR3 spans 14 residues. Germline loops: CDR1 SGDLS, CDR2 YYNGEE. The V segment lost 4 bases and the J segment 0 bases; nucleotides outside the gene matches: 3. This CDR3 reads CASSTDRMNTEAFF. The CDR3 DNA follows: TGTGCCAGCAGCACGGACAGGATGAACACTGAAGCTTTCTTT.

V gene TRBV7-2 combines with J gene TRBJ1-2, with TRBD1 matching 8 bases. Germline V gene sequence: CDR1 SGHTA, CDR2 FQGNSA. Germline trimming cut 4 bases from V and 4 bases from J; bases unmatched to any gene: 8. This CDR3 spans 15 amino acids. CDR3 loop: CASSSGPDRVYGYTF. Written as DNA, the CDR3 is TGTGCCAGCAGCTCGGGCCCGGACAGGGTCTATGGCTACACCTTC.

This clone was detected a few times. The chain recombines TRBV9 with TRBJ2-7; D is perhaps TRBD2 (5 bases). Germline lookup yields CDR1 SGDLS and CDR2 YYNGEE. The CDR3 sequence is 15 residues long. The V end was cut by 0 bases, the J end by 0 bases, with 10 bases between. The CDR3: CASSVDERISYEQYF. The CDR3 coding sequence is TGTGCCAGCAGCGTAGACGAGCGGATCTCCTACGAGCAGTACTTC. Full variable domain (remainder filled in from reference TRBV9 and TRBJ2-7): DSGVTQTPKHLITATGQRVTLRCSPRSGDLSVYWYQQSLDQGLQFLIQYYNGEERAKGNILERFSAQQFPDLHSELNLSSLELGDSALYFCASSVDERISYEQYFGPGTRLTVT.

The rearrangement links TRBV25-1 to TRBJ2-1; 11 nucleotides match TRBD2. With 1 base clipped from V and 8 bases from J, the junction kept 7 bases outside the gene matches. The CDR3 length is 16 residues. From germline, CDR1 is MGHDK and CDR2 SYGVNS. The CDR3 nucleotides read TGTGCCAGCAGTGAATTAACTAGCGGGAGTATGGATGAGCAGTTCTTC. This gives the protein CASSELTSGSMDEQFF.

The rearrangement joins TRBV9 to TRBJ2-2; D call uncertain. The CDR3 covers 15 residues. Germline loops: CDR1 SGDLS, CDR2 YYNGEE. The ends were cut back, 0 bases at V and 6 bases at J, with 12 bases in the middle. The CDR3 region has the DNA TGTGCCAGCAGCGTAGCCCCAGAGGCAGCCGGGGAGCTGTTTTTT. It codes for CASSVAPEAAGELFF. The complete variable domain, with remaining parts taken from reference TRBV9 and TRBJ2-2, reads DSGVTQTPKHLITATGQRVTLRCSPRSGDLSVYWYQQSLDQGLQFLIQYYNGEERAKGNILERFSAQQFPDLHSELNLSSLELGDSALYFCASSVAPEAAGELFFGEGSRLTVL.

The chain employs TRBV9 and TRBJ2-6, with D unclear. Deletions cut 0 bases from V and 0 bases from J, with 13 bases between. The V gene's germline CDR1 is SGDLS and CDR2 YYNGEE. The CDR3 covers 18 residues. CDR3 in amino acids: CASSVATPGSSGANVLTF. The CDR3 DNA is TGTGCCAGCAGCGTAGCTACCCCCGGTAGCTCTGGGGCCAACGTCCTGACTTTC.

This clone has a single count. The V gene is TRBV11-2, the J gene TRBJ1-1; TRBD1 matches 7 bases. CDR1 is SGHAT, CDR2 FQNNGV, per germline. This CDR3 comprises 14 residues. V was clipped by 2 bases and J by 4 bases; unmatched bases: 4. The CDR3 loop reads CASSLSGQLTEAFF. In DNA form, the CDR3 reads TGTGCCAGCAGCTTATCGGGACAGCTCACTGAAGCTTTCTTT.

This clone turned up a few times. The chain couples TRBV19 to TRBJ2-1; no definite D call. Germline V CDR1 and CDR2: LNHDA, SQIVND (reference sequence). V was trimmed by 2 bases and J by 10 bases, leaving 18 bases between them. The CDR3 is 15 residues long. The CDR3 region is CASSINLNFFVEQFF. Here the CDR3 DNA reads TGTGCCAGTAGTATAAATCTTAACTTCTTCGTCGAGCAGTTCTTC.

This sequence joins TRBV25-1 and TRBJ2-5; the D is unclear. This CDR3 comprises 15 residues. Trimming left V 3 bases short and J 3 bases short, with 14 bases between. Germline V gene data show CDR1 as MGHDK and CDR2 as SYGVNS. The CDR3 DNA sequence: TGTGCCAGCAGTGACTACACAACTATTGAAGAGACCCAGTACTTC. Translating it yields CASSDYTTIEETQYF.

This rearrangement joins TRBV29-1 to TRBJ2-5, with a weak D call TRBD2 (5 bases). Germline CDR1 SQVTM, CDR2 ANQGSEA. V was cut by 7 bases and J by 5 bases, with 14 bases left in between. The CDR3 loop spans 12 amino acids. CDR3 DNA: TGCAGCGCGACGGCGGGTTATGAGACCCAGTACTTC. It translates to CSATAGYETQYF.

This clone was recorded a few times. CDR3 protein: CSAAGLAGGRSYEQYF. The CDR3 DNA is TGCAGCGCGGCGGGACTAGCGGGAGGTAGGTCCTACGAGCAGTACTTC. The chain carries TRBV29-1 and TRBJ2-7; TRBD2 matches at 15 bases. The CDR3 is made up of 16 amino acids. Germline V gene sequence: CDR1 SQVTM, CDR2 ANQGSEA. V was pared by 7 bases and J by 1 base, with 8 bases of the junction left unmatched.

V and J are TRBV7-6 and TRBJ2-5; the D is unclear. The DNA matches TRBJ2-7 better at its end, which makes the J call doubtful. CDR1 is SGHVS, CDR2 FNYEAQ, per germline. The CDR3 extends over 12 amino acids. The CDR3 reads CASSLSGNEQYF. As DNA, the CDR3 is TGTGCCAGCAGCTTATCAGGAAACGAGCAGTACTTC.

CDR3 protein: CASSYSSGAGGRQFF. CDR3 sequence (DNA): TGTGCCAGCAGTTACTCCTCCGGCGCTGGTGGGCGGCAGTTCTTC. This chain connects TRBV6-5 to TRBJ2-1, with D unclear. The V and J ends lost 0 bases and 12 bases respectively, with 18 bases between them. The CDR3 totals 15 residues. The germline CDR1 and CDR2 sequences are MNHEY and SVGAGI.

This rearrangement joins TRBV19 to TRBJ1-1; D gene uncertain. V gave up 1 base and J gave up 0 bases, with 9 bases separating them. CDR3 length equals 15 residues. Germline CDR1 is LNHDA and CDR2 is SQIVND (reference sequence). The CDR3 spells CASSIGTSMNTEAFF. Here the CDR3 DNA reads TGTGCCAGTAGTATAGGCACGAGTATGAACACTGAAGCTTTCTTT.

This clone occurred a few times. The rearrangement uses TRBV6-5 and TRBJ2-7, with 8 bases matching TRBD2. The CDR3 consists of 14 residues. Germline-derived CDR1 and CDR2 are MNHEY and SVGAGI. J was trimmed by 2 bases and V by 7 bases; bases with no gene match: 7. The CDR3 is CASTYRGGAYEQYF. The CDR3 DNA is TGTGCCAGCACCTACCGGGGGGGAGCCTACGAGCAGTACTTC.

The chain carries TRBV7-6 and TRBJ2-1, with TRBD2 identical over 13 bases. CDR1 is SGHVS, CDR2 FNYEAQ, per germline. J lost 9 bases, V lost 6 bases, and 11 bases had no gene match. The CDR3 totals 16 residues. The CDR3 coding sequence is TGTGCCAGCAGTCCAACTAGCGGGGGGGCCGTAGGTGAGCAGTTCTTC. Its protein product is CASSPTSGGAVGEQFF.